These T cell receptor beta chains were read from a single sample in a study of T cell responses to AZD1222 COVID-19 vaccine. The assay was immunoSEQ multiplex PCR, and TCRdb's table has in-frame clones only and misses some. This sample has roughly 99,000 clones, with around 91% found just once. The sequencing used peripheral blood, collected on day 0 of AZD1222 vaccination. These receptors were taken from an adult in good health. The CDR3 runs from the conserved cysteine through the conserved F or W. Fields, in order: D gene, J gene, clone size, V gene, CDR3 DNA, CDR3 protein. A D gene is named only where the DNA matches it firmly. Size is omitted from some rows. Given values are once, few, many or a class for expanded clones.

>TRBD2|TRBJ2-5|-|TRBV5-8
TGTGCCAGCAATAGCGGGGGCCTGGGGGAGACCCAGTACTTC
CASNSGGLGETQYF
>-|TRBJ1-1|once|TRBV5-6
TGTGCCAGCAGCTTGGTAGGGGGGCGAACTGAAGCTTTCTTT
CASSLVGGRTEAFF
>-|TRBJ1-2|-|TRBV9
TGTGCCAGCAGCGTAGCGTTCGGGTCTGGCTACACCTTC
CASSVAFGSGYTF
>-|TRBJ2-7|-|TRBV13
TGTGCCAGCAGCTTATTGTCCCAGAGCTCCTACGAGCAGTACTTC
CASSLLSQSSYEQYF
>-|TRBJ2-3|-|TRBV27
TGTGCCAGCAGTTGGCAGAGACCTAGCACAGATACGCAGTATTTT
CASSWQRPSTDTQYF
>TRBD1|TRBJ2-6|-|TRBV9
TGTGCCAGCAGCCGACCTAAAGACAGGGCTGGGGCCAACGTCCTGACTTTC
CASSRPKDRAGANVLTF
>-|TRBJ2-2|-|TRBV6-2/TRBV6-3
TGTGCCAGCAGTCTCCCAATTGGGGAGCTGTTTTTT
CASSLPIGELFF
>TRBD1|TRBJ2-3|-|TRBV2
TGTGCCAGCAAGGAGAGGACAGGGGCTATCACAGATACGCAGTATTTT
CASKERTGAITDTQYF
>-|TRBJ2-3|-|TRBV6-6
TGTGCCAGCAAATCGCGGGGCCACCCGGATACGCAGTATTTT
CASKSRGHPDTQYF
>-|TRBJ2-2|few|TRBV11-3
TGTGCCAGCAGACCTAATAGATCGGGGGCCGGGGAGCTGTTTTTT
CASRPNRSGAGELFF
>-|TRBJ1-3|-|TRBV2
TGTGCCAGCCAATTGGGGATTCGCTCTGGAAACACCATATATTTT
CASQLGIRSGNTIYF
>TRBD1|TRBJ1-6|-|TRBV19
TGTGCCAGTAGTATTAATGCGGGACAGGGGGCAATCGCTTCACCCCTCCACTTT
CASSINAGQGAIASPLHF
>TRBD1|TRBJ1-2|-|TRBV18
TGTGCCAGCTCACGGGACAGGGACCCTCGGGCTAACTATGGCTACACCTTC
CASSRDRDPRANYGYTF
>-|TRBJ2-2|once|TRBV5-1
TGCGCCAGCAGCTTGGTTCTAGACACCGGGGAGCTGTTTTTT
CASSLVLDTGELFF
>TRBD1|TRBJ2-1|-|TRBV19
TGTGCCAGTAGTGACAGACAGGGGGCCCCTGGCTACAATGAGCAGTTCTTC
CASSDRQGAPGYNEQFF
>-|TRBJ1-3|-|TRBV6-5
TGTGCCAGCAGTTACCAGCCAGCACCTGGAAACACCATATATTTT
CASSYQPAPGNTIYF
>-|TRBJ1-2|-|TRBV29-1
TGCAGCGTTGATATTTCACAGGGCTTACCGGGTAGCTACACCTTC
CSVDISQGLPGSYTF
>-|TRBJ2-7|-|TRBV9
TGTGCCAGCAGCGGCGTGGGGGGCCATTACGAGCAGTACTTC
CASSGVGGHYEQYF
>-|TRBJ1-2|-|TRBV5-1
TGCGCCAGCAGCCCAGAAGGGGAGCAGGGCTACACCTTC
CASSPEGEQGYTF
>TRBD1|TRBJ2-1|-|TRBV6-2/TRBV6-3
TGTGCCAGCAGCCAGAGGGACAGCTACAATGAGCAGTTCTTC
CASSQRDSYNEQFF
>-|TRBJ1-1|-|TRBV4-1
TGCGCCAGCAGCCAAGGGACGAACACTGAAGCTTTCTTT
CASSQGTNTEAFF
>-|TRBJ1-2|-|TRBV10-3
TGTGCCATCAGTGATGACAGCTTAGCTAACTATGGCTACACCTTC
CAISDDSLANYGYTF
>TRBD1|TRBJ1-4|-|TRBV5-1
TGCGCCAGCAGCTTCGGACAGGCGGACGGGGAAAAACTGTTTTTT
CASSFGQADGEKLFF
>TRBD2|TRBJ2-5|-|TRBV4-2
TGTGCCAGCAGCCAAGGGGTGATAGCGGGGGGCGAAGAGACCCAGTACTTC
CASSQGVIAGGEETQYF
>-|TRBJ1-2|few|TRBV28
TGTGCCAGCACCCAGCCCAGGACTAACTATGGCTACACCTTC
CASTQPRTNYGYTF
>-|TRBJ2-1|-|TRBV7-8
TGTGCCAGCAGCAAATTGAGGGATTCCTACAATGAGCAGTTCTTC
CASSKLRDSYNEQFF
>TRBD2|TRBJ2-7|-|TRBV20-1
TGCAGTGCTAGTTCCCCTAGCGGGACCTACGAGCAGTACTTC
CSASSPSGTYEQYF
>TRBD2|TRBJ2-3|-|TRBV15
TGTGCCATCTCGGAGAGACTAGCGGGGGGCACAGATACGCAGTATTTT
CAISERLAGGTDTQYF
>-|TRBJ1-6|-|TRBV6-5
TGTGCCAGCACTAGGACAGCCTCCTATAATTCACCCCTCCACTTT
CASTRTASYNSPLHF
>-|TRBJ1-1|-|TRBV6-4
TGTGCCAGCAGCCGGGAGACGAACACTGAAGCTTTCTTT
CASSRETNTEAFF
>TRBD1|TRBJ2-7|-|TRBV12-5
TGTGCTAGTGGTTTCAATCCGGGACAGAGAAACTACGAGCAGTACTTC
CASGFNPGQRNYEQYF
>-|TRBJ2-7|-|TRBV7-9
TGTGCCAGCAGCCCCCCAGGGGCCGGACTCTACGAGCAGTACTTC
CASSPPGAGLYEQYF
>-|TRBJ2-7|-|TRBV18
TGTGCCAGCTCACCGGTTCAACGGGGAAGAGCCTACGAGCAGTACTTC
CASSPVQRGRAYEQYF
>-|TRBJ1-4|-|TRBV5-6
TGTGCCAGCAGCTTGGCCGGGCCGGGGCCTGAAAAACTGTTTTTT
CASSLAGPGPEKLFF
>-|TRBJ1-5|-|TRBV6-1
TGTGCCAGCAGTGAATCGGGGATCAGGATCCCGCCCCAGCATTTT
CASSESGIRIPPQHF
>TRBD1|TRBJ2-7|-|TRBV4-1
TGCGCCAGCAGCCCGCCGGGACAGCTCTACGAGCAGTACTTC
CASSPPGQLYEQYF
>-|TRBJ1-3|-|TRBV27
TGTGCCAGCAGTTTTGAAGGGCCTGGAAACACCATATATTTT
CASSFEGPGNTIYF
>-|TRBJ2-2|-|TRBV9
TGTGCCAGCAGCGTAGCGGCGGGGACGAACACCGGGGAGCTGTTTTTT
CASSVAAGTNTGELFF
>-|TRBJ1-1|-|TRBV2
TGTGCCAACAAGATGGGACAGAACACTGAAGCTTTCTTT
CANKMGQNTEAFF
>TRBD1|TRBJ1-5|-|TRBV4-1
TGCGCCAGCAGCCACGTTGGGGGGAACAGGGGGCAGCCCCAGCATTTT
CASSHVGGNRGQPQHF
>-|TRBJ1-2|-|TRBV12-3/TRBV12-4
TGTGCCAGCAGGCGAAGTTTGGATGGCTACACCTTC
CASRRSLDGYTF
>-|TRBJ2-7|once|TRBV5-8
TGTGCCAGCAGCTTGGGGGCACCATTCTCCTACGAGCAGTACTTC
CASSLGAPFSYEQYF
>-|TRBJ1-1|-|TRBV2
TGTGCCAGCAGTGAAGCGCGGGCAGGGACTCCGAACACTGAAGCTTTCTTT
CASSEARAGTPNTEAFF
>TRBD2|TRBJ2-7|-|TRBV11-2
TGTGCCAGCAGCGCACGGACTAGCGGGGGTGCTACCTACGAGCAGTACTTC
CASSARTSGGATYEQYF
>-|TRBJ2-1|-|TRBV3-1/TRBV3-2
TGTGCCAGCAGCCAAGTATCCCAGGGTGCGAATGAGCAGTTCTTC
CASSQVSQGANEQFF
>-|TRBJ2-3|many|TRBV6-2/TRBV6-3
TGTGCCAGCAGTTACTCGACGGCAGATACGCAGTATTTT
CASSYSTADTQYF
>TRBD1|TRBJ1-5|-|TRBV6-2/TRBV6-3
TGTGCCAGCAGTTCCTCCTATTCTCGGGACAGGGGTGTCGGCAATCAGCCCCAGCATTTT
CASSSSYSRDRGVGNQPQHF
>-|TRBJ2-7|-|TRBV21-1
TGTGCCAGCAGCATCCGGCCGACTAGCGGGGTCTCCTACGAGCAGTACTTC
CASSIRPTSGVSYEQYF